Presented here are 26 T cell receptor beta chains from one specimen sequenced in a study of cytomegalovirus exposure and HLA in healthy donors. The table came from immunoSEQ multiplex PCR; TCRdb's copy has only in-frame clones and leaves some out. The sample lists a few hundred thousand clones; around 90% were seen once. Sample: PBMCs. The receptor source for this set is a young woman in good health and CMV-seronegative.

V and J are TRBV23-1 and TRBJ2-2, with 7 bases fitting TRBD2. TRBV23-1 is marked as an open reading frame, function uncertain. The CDR3 is 17 amino acids. Germline trimming cut 4 bases from V and 4 bases from J; bases unmatched to any gene: 12. CDR3 nucleotides: TGCGCCAGCAGTCCCGGGACCAGGGAGGGGATCACCGGGGAGCTGTTTTTT. Amino acids: CASSPGTREGITGELFF.

The rearrangement uses TRBV11-2 and TRBJ1-2; D is unclear. Germline CDR1 and CDR2: SGHAT and FQNNGV. Trimming removed 4 bases from V and 5 bases from J, with 8 bases in between. The CDR3 has 12 residues. CDR3 DNA: TGTGCCAGCAGCTCCCGGAGGTATGGCTACACCTTC. Protein sequence: CASSSRRYGYTF.

The chain joins TRBV7-9 to TRBJ1-1; D remains ambiguous. Germline V gene sequence: CDR1 SEHNR, CDR2 FQNEAQ (reference sequence). The CDR3 runs 17 residues. With 1 base removed from V and 4 bases from J, the gap between germline ends came to 19 bases. The CDR3 nucleotides read TGTGCCAGCAGCTTAGTAGGTGCGGCCAGCCGTTTCACTGAAGCTTTCTTT. This translates into CASSLVGAASRFTEAFF.

The chain joins TRBV29-1 to TRBJ1-2; 10 positions agree with TRBD1. The V gene end was trimmed by 7 bases and the J gene end by 7 bases; junction bases not matched to a gene: 9. The CDR3 contains 13 residues. CDR1 and CDR2 (germline): SQVTM, ANQGSEA. The CDR3 loop is CSAGQGGMGGYTF. CDR3 nucleotides: TGCAGCGCCGGACAGGGGGGCATGGGTGGCTACACCTTC.

The chain has TRBV7-3 and TRBJ2-5, with D tentatively TRBD1 (6 bases). CDR3 length equals 13 residues. Germline values: CDR1 SGHTA, CDR2 FQGTGA. The V gene lost 4 bases and the J gene lost 5 bases, with 11 bases spanning the gap. CDR3 sequence reads: CASSSGQSETQYF. CDR3 coding DNA: TGTGCCAGCAGCTCAGGACAGAGCGAGACCCAGTACTTC.

This clone was observed a few times. This chain links TRBV6-1 with TRBJ1-5; TRBD1 aligns across 7 bases. CDR3 length: 15 amino acids. Germline CDR1 reads MNHNS; CDR2 reads SASEGT. With 1 base clipped from V and 7 bases from J, the junction kept 7 bases outside the gene matches. CDR3 bases: TGTGCCAGCAGTGAAGAGGCAGGGGGATCCCAGCCCCAGCATTTT. Its translation is CASSEEAGGSQPQHF.

V is TRBV7-2 and J is TRBJ1-1, with 9 bases that match TRBD1. V shed 4 bases, J shed 11 bases, and the junction held 11 bases outside the gene matches. Germline V CDR1 and CDR2: SGHTA, FQGNSA. The CDR3 totals 14 residues. CDR3 sequence reads: CASSSQGQGLRAFF. CDR3 DNA: TGTGCCAGCAGCTCCCAGGGACAGGGCTTGAGGGCTTTCTTT.

The chain carries TRBV7-9 and TRBJ2-3, with 9 positions matching TRBD1. The CDR3 totals 16 residues. CDR1 and CDR2 (germline): SEHNR, FQNEAQ (reference sequence). V lost 5 bases, J lost 0 bases, and 6 bases stayed unmatched. The CDR3 coding sequence is TGTGCCAGCAGCCCCAGGACAGGGGAGAGCACAGATACGCAGTATTTT. It encodes CASSPRTGESTDTQYF. Combining the CDR3 with reference TRBV7-9 and TRBJ2-3 gives the whole variable domain DTGVSQNPRHKITKRGQNVTFRCDPISEHNRLYWYRQTLGQGPEFLTYFQNEAQLEKSRLLSDRFSAERPKGSFSTLEIQRTEQGDSAMYLCASSPRTGESTDTQYFGPGTRLTVL.

The chain is built from TRBV30 and TRBJ2-5, with unresolved D. The CDR3 runs to 11 residues. V was clipped by 1 base and J by 5 bases, with 5 bases between them. From germline, CDR1 is GTSNPN and CDR2 SVGIG (reference sequence). The CDR3 region has the DNA TGTGCCTGGAGTGCCGGGGAGACCCAGTACTTC. Translating it yields CAWSAGETQYF.

V usage is TRBV10-2 and J usage is TRBJ2-7, with 14 bases aligning to TRBD2. After removal of 6 bases from V and 3 bases from J, the junction contained 10 bases not matched to a gene. The CDR3 is 17 residues long. Germline loops: CDR1 WSHSY, CDR2 SAAADI. CDR3 protein: CASRVAGLAGGSYEQYV. The CDR3 DNA follows: TGCGCCAGCAGAGTGGCAGGACTAGCGGGGGGCAGCTACGAGCAGTACGTC.

The chain links TRBV30 to TRBJ1-1; D not certain. Germline V CDR1 and CDR2: GTSNPN, SVGIG (reference sequence). The CDR3 runs to 14 residues. The ends were cut back, 4 bases at V and 0 bases at J, with 12 bases in the middle. CDR3 protein: CAWTPFGVNTEAFF. The DNA of the CDR3 is TGTGCCTGGACCCCGTTTGGAGTGAACACTGAAGCTTTCTTT.

This clone showed up just once. J is TRBJ1-6 and V is TRBV10-3, with TRBD1 matching over 7 bases. The CDR3 is made up of 15 amino acids. In germline, CDR1 is ENHRY, CDR2 SYGVKD. J gave up 11 bases and V 0 bases, and 7 bases lay outside the gene matches. Here the CDR3 DNA reads TGTGCCATCAGTGAGTCTGGGCAGGGGGGCCCACCCCTCCACTTT. Translated, it gives CAISESGQGGPPLHF.

This chain joins TRBV6-5 and TRBJ2-5; 7 bases match TRBD2. CDR3 length: 16 amino acids. The V gene's germline CDR1 is MNHEY and CDR2 SVGAGI. With V trimmed by 4 bases and J by 2 bases, 10 bases remained unmatched. The CDR3 here is CASSFPRGSGQETQYF. CDR3 nucleotide sequence: TGTGCCAGCAGTTTCCCCCGGGGTAGCGGGCAAGAGACCCAGTACTTC.

The chain links TRBV5-1 to TRBJ2-1, with 7 bases matching TRBD2. This CDR3 is 15 amino acids long. The V gene's germline CDR1 is SGHRS and CDR2 YFSETQ. Trimming cost V 0 bases and J 6 bases; bases outside gene matches: 6. CDR3 bases: TGCGCCAGCAGCTTGGGTGGGGGGGATACCAATGAGCAGTTCTTC. Encoded protein: CASSLGGGDTNEQFF.

The chain employs TRBV7-2 and TRBJ2-1, with 9 bases aligning to TRBD1. Germline V gene data show CDR1 as SGHTA and CDR2 as FQGNSA. After removal of 5 bases from V and 3 bases from J, the junction contained 5 bases not matched to a gene. This CDR3 spans 15 amino acids. CDR3 protein: CASSPGQGYYNEQFF. The CDR3 nucleotides are TGTGCCAGCAGCCCAGGACAGGGGTACTACAATGAGCAGTTCTTC.

CDR3 bases: TGTGCCAGCAGTTTAAGGACTAGCGGGGGGGGATATACGCAGTATTTT. This sequence encodes CASSLRTSGGGYTQYF. This chain joins TRBV27 and TRBJ2-3; 15 bases agree with TRBD2. This CDR3 spans 16 amino acids. V was pared by 2 bases and J by 7 bases, with 4 bases of the junction left unmatched. Looked up from germline, CDR1 is MNHEY and CDR2 is SMNVEV (reference sequence).

This rearrangement joins TRBV11-3 to TRBJ1-2; D remains ambiguous. CDR1 and CDR2 from the germline V gene are SGHNT and YENEEA. V shed 5 bases and J shed 1 base, with 11 bases lying between them. The length of the CDR3 is 14 residues. The CDR3 DNA reads as TGTGCCAGCAGCGTTGGGAGAGATAACTATGGCTACACCTTC. It codes for CASSVGRDNYGYTF.

The rearrangement uses TRBV7-9 and TRBJ2-5, with 10 positions matching TRBD2. V dropped 5 bases and J dropped 2; count of bases not matched to a gene: 11. There are 17 residues in the CDR3. The germline V gene has CDR1 SEHNR and CDR2 FQNEAQ (reference sequence). This chain's CDR3 is CASSPYLAGAHQETQYF. CDR3 nucleotides: TGTGCCAGCAGCCCCTATCTAGCGGGGGCGCATCAAGAGACCCAGTACTTC.

This clone was seen just once. J is TRBJ1-2 and V is TRBV28, with D perhaps TRBD1 (5 bases). CDR3 length equals 12 residues. V was cut by 8 bases and J by 2 bases, with 9 bases left in between. In germline, CDR1 is MDHEN, CDR2 SYDVKM. The CDR3 region has the DNA TGTGCCAGCGACACAGGAAACTATGGCTACACCTTC. Its translation: CASDTGNYGYTF.

The table lists this clone with a count of one. V is TRBV7-3 and J is TRBJ2-7, with D maybe TRBD2 (6 bases). Germline values: CDR1 SGHTA, CDR2 FQGTGA. The CDR3 is 13 amino acids. V shed 1 base and J shed 3 bases, with 7 bases lying between them. The CDR3 loop reads CASSLMGGYEQYF. CDR3 coding DNA: TGTGCCAGCAGCTTAATGGGGGGCTACGAGCAGTACTTC.

The chain combines TRBV7-2 with TRBJ2-1, with 14 positions matching TRBD2. Germline CDR1 and CDR2: SGHTA and FQGNSA. This CDR3 is built from 16 residues. The junction had 3 bases not matched to a gene; V was cut back by 4 bases and J by 4 bases. In DNA form, the CDR3 reads TGTGCCAGCAGCTCAAGACTAGCGGGGGGGTACAATGAGCAGTTCTTC. The encoded protein is CASSSRLAGGYNEQFF.

The rearrangement joins TRBV27 to TRBJ2-7; D is undetermined. CDR1 is MNHEY and CDR2 is SMNVEV in the germline V gene (reference sequence). This CDR3 contains 12 residues. V lost 6 bases and J 6 bases, leaving 12 bases between the germline ends. CDR3 nucleotides: TGTGCCAGCAGCGGAGACTCCGGCGAGCAGTACTTC. Encoded protein: CASSGDSGEQYF.

The chain recombines TRBV5-1 with TRBJ2-1, with a possible D match to TRBD1 (6 bases). V lost 4 bases, J lost 0 bases, and 14 bases lay in between. The germline gives CDR1 SGHRS, CDR2 YFSETQ. The CDR3 sequence is 16 residues long. The CDR3 here is CASSPGGQSSYNEQFF. The CDR3 DNA sequence: TGCGCCAGCAGCCCTGGCGGACAGAGCTCCTACAATGAGCAGTTCTTC.

The chain recombines TRBV7-2 with TRBJ2-1, with 7 nucleotides matching TRBD2. CDR1 and CDR2 (germline): SGHTA, FQGNSA. CDR3 length: 13 residues. V was clipped by 8 bases and J by 8 bases; unmatched bases: 9. The CDR3 DNA is TGTGCCAGCCGGACTAGTTTGGGCGATGAGCAGTTCTTC. It yields the protein CASRTSLGDEQFF.

This chain uses TRBV27 with TRBJ1-2, with TRBD1 identical over 8 bases. Germline trimming cut 6 bases from V and 2 bases from J; bases unmatched to any gene: 5. The CDR3 sequence is 14 residues long. Looked up from germline, CDR1 is MNHEY and CDR2 is SMNVEV (reference sequence). The CDR3 spells CASSAGTGNYGYTF. Written as DNA, the CDR3 is TGTGCCAGCAGCGCAGGGACAGGCAACTATGGCTACACCTTC.

The chain employs TRBV6-5 and TRBJ1-2; a weak D match, TRBD1 (5 bases). The CDR3 runs to 14 residues. Germline V CDR1 and CDR2: MNHEY, SVGAGI. With 0 bases removed from V and 8 bases from J, the gap between germline ends came to 13 bases. The CDR3 is CASSYSGLPKGYTF. Written as DNA, the CDR3 is TGTGCCAGCAGTTACTCGGGGCTCCCTAAGGGCTACACCTTC.